The 8 T cell receptor beta chains below come from one sample, sequenced in a study of shared clonotypes between healthy human individuals. Repertoires were generated with immunoSEQ multiplex PCR, while TCRdb's copy carries only in-frame clones and drops some. The data hold about 730,000 clones, with approximately 72% observed a single time. Sequencing was done on a sample of memory CD4+ T cells sorted from blood. Documented subset: CD45RA-negative fraction. The receptor set was obtained from a woman aged 25 to 45 in good health.

The chain employs TRBV29-1 and TRBJ1-5; a possible D gene is TRBD1 (5 bases). The germline gives CDR1 SQVTM, CDR2 ANQGSEA. There are 13 residues in the CDR3. Deletions cut 4 bases from V and 4 bases from J, with 11 bases between. The CDR3 protein is CSVVVTENQPQHF. The CDR3 region has the DNA TGCAGCGTTGTGGTGACAGAGAATCAGCCCCAGCATTTT.

The chain has TRBV6-5 and TRBJ1-3; TRBD1 aligns across 7 bases. This CDR3 spans 14 amino acids. Germline lookup yields CDR1 MNHEY and CDR2 SVGAGI. V lost 2 bases to trimming and J lost 5 bases; unmatched junction nucleotides: 3. In nucleotides, the CDR3 is TGTGCCAGCAGTTACCGGGACAGTCGAAACACCATATATTTT. Encoded protein: CASSYRDSRNTIYF.

This chain links TRBV19 with TRBJ2-1; 14 nucleotides line up with TRBD2. V gave up 7 bases and J gave up 10 bases; unmatched junction bases: 9. CDR1 LNHDA and CDR2 SQIVND come from the germline V gene (reference sequence). The CDR3 is 15 residues long. This chain's CDR3 is CASNRGLAGVEEQFF. The CDR3 DNA sequence: TGTGCCAGTAATCGGGGACTAGCGGGAGTGGAAGAGCAGTTCTTC.

To note about this clone: A much bigger clone sits one base away, suggesting this may be a read error. The chain uses TRBV7-3 and TRBJ2-3, with D possibly matching TRBD2 (5 bases). Per the germline V gene, CDR1 is SGHTA and CDR2 is FQGTGA. This CDR3 region has 12 residues. Trimming cost V 5 bases and J 4 bases, with 7 bases left between them. This CDR3 is CASSPGADTQYF. The CDR3 region has the DNA TGTGCCAGCAGCCCCGGGGCAGATACGCAGTATTTT.

The chain carries TRBV5-4 and TRBJ2-1, with 9 bases identical to TRBD1. V gave up 4 bases and J gave up 7 bases; unmatched junction bases: 9. Germline CDR1 SGHNT, CDR2 YYREEE (reference sequence). This CDR3 is built from 15 residues. In nucleotides, the CDR3 is TGTGCCAGCAGCCAGGACAGGGGTTATTGGAATGAGCAGTTCTTC. Translation: CASSQDRGYWNEQFF.

This chain uses TRBV5-1 with TRBJ2-7; the D gene is possibly TRBD1 (6 bases). Germline loops: CDR1 SGHRS, CDR2 YFSETQ. The CDR3 contains 14 residues. V shed 3 bases and J shed 4 bases, with 14 bases lying between them. The CDR3 loop is CASSSTGSPYEQYF. CDR3 bases: TGCGCCAGCAGCTCGACAGGTTCTCCATACGAGCAGTACTTC.

The genes are TRBV6-1 and TRBJ2-2; 7 nucleotides agree with TRBD2. The CDR3 has 15 residues. Germline assignment: CDR1 MNHNS and CDR2 SASEGT. V shed 8 bases and J 7 bases; nucleotides not matched to a gene: 13. The DNA for the CDR3 is TGTGCCAGCTCCCCCCGGGCGGGAGAAGGCGGGGAGCTGTTTTTT. It yields the protein CASSPRAGEGGELFF.

This chain links TRBV5-1 with TRBJ2-1; 7 bases are shared with TRBD2. V gave up 1 base and J gave up 4 bases; unmatched junction bases: 8. The CDR3 covers 16 residues. The germline V gene has CDR1 SGHRS and CDR2 YFSETQ. Here the CDR3 reads CASSLFLADEYNEQFF. The DNA for the CDR3 is TGCGCCAGCAGCTTGTTTCTAGCGGATGAATACAATGAGCAGTTCTTC.